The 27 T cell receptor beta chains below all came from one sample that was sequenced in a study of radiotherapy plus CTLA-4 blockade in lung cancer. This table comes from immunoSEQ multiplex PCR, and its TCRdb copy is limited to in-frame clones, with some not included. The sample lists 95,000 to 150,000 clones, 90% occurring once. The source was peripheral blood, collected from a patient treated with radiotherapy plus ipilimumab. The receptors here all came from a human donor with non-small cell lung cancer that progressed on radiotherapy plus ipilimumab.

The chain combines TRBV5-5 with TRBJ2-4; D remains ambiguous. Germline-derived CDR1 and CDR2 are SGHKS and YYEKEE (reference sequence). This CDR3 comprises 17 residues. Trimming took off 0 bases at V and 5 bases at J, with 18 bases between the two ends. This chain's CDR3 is CASSLAPLVSAENIQYF. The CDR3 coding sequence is TGTGCCAGCAGCTTGGCCCCTCTAGTGTCCGCGGAAAACATTCAGTACTTC.

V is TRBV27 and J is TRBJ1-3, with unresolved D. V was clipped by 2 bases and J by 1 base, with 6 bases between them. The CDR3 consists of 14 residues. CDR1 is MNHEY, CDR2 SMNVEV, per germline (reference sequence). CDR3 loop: CASSLTRSGNTIYF. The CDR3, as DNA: TGTGCCAGCAGTTTAACGCGTTCTGGAAACACCATATATTTT.

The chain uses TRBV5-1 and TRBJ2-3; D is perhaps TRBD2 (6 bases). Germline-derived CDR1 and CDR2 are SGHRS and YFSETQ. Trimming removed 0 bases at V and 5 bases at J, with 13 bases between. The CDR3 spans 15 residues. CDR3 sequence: CASSLGTKGGDTQYF. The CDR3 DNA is TGCGCCAGCAGCTTGGGGACCAAGGGAGGAGATACGCAGTATTTT.

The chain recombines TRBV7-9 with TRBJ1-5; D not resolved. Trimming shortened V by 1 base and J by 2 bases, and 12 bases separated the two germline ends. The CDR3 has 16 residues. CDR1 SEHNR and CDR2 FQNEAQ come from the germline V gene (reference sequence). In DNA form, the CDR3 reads TGTGCCAGCAGCTTAGGAGGCAGCTTGGGCAATCAGCCCCAGCATTTT. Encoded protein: CASSLGGSLGNQPQHF.

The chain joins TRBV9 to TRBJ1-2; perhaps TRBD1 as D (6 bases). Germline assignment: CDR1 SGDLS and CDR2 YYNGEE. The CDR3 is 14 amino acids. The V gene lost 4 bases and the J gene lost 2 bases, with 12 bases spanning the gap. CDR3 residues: CASSRGGSNYGYTF. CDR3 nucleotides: TGTGCCAGCAGCCGGGGGGGCAGCAACTATGGCTACACCTTC.

This CDR3 is CASSGGTGLLEKLFF. CDR3 nucleotide sequence: TGTGCCAGCAGCGGAGGCACAGGATTACTTGAAAAACTGTTTTTT. The chain joins TRBV5-6 to TRBJ1-4; tentative D call: TRBD1 (5 bases). This CDR3 has 15 residues. Trimming left V 4 bases short and J 7 bases short, with 17 bases between. CDR1 and CDR2 from the germline V gene are SGHDT and YYEEEE.

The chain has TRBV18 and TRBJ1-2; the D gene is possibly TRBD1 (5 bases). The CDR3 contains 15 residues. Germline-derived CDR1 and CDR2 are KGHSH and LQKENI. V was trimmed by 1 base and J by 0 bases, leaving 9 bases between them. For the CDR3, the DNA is TGTGCCAGCTCACCACTCCAGGGAGCTAACTATGGCTACACCTTC. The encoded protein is CASSPLQGANYGYTF.

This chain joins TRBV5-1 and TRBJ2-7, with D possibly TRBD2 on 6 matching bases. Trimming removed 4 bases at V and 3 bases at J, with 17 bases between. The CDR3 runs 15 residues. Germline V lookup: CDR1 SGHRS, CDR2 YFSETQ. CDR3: CASSPLPGEGYEQYF. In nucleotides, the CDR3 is TGCGCCAGCAGCCCCCTGCCGGGAGAAGGCTACGAGCAGTACTTC.

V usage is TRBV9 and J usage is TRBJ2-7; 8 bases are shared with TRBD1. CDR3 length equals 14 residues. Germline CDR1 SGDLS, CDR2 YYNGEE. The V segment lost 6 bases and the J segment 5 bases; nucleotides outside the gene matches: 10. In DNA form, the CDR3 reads TGTGCCAGCACATCCGTCCAGGGGGCGAACGAGCAGTACTTC. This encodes CASTSVQGANEQYF.

The CDR3 loop reads CASRRTEDNEQFF. The CDR3 DNA follows: TGTGCCAGCAGACGAACCGAAGACAATGAGCAGTTCTTC. The genes are TRBV11-3 and TRBJ2-1; no reliable D call. Germline V gives CDR1 SGHNT, CDR2 YENEEA. This CDR3 is 13 amino acids long. Trimming pared 6 bases from V and 5 bases from J, leaving 11 bases between.

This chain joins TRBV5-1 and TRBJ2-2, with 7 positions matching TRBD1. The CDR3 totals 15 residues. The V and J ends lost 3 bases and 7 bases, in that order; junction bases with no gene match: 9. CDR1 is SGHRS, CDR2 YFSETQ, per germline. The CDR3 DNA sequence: TGCGCCAGCAGCTCCGTTGACAGGGCTGGCGGGGAGCTGTTTTTT. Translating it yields CASSSVDRAGGELFF.

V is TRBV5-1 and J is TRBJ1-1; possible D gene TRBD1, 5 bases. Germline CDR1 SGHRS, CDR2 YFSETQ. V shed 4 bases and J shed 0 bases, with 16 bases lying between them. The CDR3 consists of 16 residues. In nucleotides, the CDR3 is TGCGCCAGCAGCCCCTTCTCGCCGGGGGTGAACACTGAAGCTTTCTTT. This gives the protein CASSPFSPGVNTEAFF.

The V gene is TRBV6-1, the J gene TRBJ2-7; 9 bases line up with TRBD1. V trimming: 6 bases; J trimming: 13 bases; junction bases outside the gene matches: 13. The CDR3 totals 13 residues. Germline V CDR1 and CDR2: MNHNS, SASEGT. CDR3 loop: CASRFLTRDRVYF. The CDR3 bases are TGTGCCAGCAGGTTCCTTACTCGGGACAGGGTATACTTC.

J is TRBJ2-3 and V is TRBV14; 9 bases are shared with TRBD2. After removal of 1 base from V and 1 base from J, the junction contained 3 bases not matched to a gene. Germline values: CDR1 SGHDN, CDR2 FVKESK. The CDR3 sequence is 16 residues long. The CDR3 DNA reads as TGTGCCAGCAGCCAAGGGTGGACTAGCGGCACAGATACGCAGTATTTT. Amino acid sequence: CASSQGWTSGTDTQYF.

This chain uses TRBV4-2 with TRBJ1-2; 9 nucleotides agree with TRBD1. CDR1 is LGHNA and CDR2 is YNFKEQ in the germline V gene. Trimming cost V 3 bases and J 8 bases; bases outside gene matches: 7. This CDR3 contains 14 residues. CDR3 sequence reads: CASSQEQGAWGYTF. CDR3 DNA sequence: TGTGCCAGCAGCCAGGAACAGGGGGCATGGGGCTACACCTTC.

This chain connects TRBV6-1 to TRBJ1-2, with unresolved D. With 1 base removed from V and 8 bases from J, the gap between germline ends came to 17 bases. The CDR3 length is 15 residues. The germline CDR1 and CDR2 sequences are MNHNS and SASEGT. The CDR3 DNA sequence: TGTGCCAGCAGTGAAGGGTGGACGGAATATCTCGGCTACACCTTC. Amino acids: CASSEGWTEYLGYTF.

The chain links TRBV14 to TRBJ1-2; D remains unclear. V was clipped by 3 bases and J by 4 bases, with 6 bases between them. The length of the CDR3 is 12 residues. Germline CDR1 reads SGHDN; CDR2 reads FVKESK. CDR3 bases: TGTGCCAGCAGCCAGGACGGCTATGGCTACACCTTC. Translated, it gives CASSQDGYGYTF.

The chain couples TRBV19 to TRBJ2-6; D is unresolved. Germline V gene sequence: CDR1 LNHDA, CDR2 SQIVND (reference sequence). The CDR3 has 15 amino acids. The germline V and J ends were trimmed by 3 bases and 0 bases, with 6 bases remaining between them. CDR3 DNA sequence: TGTGCCAGTAGTATCGTACCCTCTGGGGCCAACGTCCTGACTTTC. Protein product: CASSIVPSGANVLTF.

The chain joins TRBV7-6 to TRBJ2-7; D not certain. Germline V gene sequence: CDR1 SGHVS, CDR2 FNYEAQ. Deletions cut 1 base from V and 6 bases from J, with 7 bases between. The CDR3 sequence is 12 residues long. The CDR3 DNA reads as TGTGCCAGCAGCTTAGTCCCTGCCGAGCAGTACTTC. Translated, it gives CASSLVPAEQYF.

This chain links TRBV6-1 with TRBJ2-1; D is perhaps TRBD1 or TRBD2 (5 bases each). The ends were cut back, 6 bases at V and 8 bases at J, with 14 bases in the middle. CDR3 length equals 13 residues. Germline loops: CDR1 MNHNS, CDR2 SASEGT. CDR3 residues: CASRNTRGHEQFF. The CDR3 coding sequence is TGTGCCAGCAGGAATACTAGGGGCCATGAGCAGTTCTTC.

CDR3 amino acids: CSAQFADTQYF. As DNA, the CDR3 is TGCAGTGCTCAGTTTGCAGATACGCAGTATTTT. The chain carries TRBV20-1 and TRBJ2-3; D ambiguous. Trimming left V 5 bases short and J 4 bases short, with 7 bases between. This CDR3 has 11 residues. Germline-derived CDR1 and CDR2 are DFQATT and SNEGSKA (reference sequence).

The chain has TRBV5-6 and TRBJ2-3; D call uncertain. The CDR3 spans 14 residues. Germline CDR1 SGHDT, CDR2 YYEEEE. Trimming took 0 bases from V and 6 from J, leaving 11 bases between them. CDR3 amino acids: CASSLASRWDTQYF. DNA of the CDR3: TGTGCCAGCAGCTTGGCTTCGAGGTGGGATACGCAGTATTTT.

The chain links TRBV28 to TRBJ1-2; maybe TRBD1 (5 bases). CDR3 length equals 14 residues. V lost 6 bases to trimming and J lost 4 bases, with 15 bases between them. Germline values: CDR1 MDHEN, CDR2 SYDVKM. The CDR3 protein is CASRPPGNRYGYTF. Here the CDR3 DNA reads TGTGCCAGCAGACCTCCAGGGAATCGCTATGGCTACACCTTC.

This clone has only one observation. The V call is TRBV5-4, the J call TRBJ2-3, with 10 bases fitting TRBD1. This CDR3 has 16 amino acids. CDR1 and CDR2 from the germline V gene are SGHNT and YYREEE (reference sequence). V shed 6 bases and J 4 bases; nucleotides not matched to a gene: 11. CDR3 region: CASKVLRQGAADTQYF. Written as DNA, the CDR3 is TGTGCCAGCAAAGTACTACGACAGGGGGCCGCAGATACGCAGTATTTT.

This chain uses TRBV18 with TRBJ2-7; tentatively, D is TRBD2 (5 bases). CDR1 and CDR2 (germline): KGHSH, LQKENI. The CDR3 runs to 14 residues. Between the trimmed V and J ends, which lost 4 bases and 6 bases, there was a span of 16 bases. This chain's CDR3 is CASSLNGGQGEQYF. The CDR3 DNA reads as TGTGCCAGCTCACTAAACGGAGGTCAAGGCGAGCAGTACTTC.

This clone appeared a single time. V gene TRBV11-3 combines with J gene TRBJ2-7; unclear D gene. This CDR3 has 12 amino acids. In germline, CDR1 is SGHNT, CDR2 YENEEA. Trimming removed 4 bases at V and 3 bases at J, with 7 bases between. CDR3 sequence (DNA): TGTGCCAGCAGCTCATTCATCTACGAGCAGTACTTC. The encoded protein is CASSSFIYEQYF. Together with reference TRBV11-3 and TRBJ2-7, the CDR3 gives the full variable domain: EAGVVQSPRYKIIEKKQPVAFWCNPISGHNTLYWYLQNLGQGPELLIRYENEEAVDDSQLPKDRFSAERLKGVDSTLKIQPAELGDSAVYLCASSSFIYEQYFGPGTRLTVT.

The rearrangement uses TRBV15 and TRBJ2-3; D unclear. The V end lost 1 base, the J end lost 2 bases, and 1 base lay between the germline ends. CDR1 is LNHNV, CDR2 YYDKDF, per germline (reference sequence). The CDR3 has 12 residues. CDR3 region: CATSRATDTQYF. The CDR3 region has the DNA TGTGCCACCAGCAGAGCCACAGATACGCAGTATTTT. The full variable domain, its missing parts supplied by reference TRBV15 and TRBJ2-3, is DAMVIQNPRYQVTQFGKPVTLSCSQTLNHNVMYWYQQKSSQAPKLLFHYYDKDFNNEADTPDNFQSRRPNTSFCFLDIRSPGLGDTAMYLCATSRATDTQYFGPGTRLTVL.